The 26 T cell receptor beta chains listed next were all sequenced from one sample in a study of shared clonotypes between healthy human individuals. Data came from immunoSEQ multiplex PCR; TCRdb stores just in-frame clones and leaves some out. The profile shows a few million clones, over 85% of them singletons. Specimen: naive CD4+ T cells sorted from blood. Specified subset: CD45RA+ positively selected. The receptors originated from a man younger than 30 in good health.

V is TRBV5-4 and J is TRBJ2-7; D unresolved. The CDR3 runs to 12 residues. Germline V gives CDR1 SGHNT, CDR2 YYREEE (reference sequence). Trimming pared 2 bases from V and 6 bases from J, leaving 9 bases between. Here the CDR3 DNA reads TGTGCCAGCAGCTTTTCCTCGTCCGAGCAGTACTTC. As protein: CASSFSSSEQYF.

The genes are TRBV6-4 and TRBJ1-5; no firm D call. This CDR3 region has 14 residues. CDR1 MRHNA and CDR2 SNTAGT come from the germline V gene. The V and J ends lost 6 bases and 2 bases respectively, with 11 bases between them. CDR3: CASREGGGNQPQHF. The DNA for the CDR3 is TGTGCCAGCAGAGAGGGAGGCGGCAATCAGCCCCAGCATTTT.

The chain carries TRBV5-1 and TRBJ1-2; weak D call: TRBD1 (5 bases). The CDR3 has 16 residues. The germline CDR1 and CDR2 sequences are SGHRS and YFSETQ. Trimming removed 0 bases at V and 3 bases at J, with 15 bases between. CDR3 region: CASSLEWGKVDYGYTF. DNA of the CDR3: TGCGCCAGCAGCTTGGAGTGGGGGAAAGTCGACTATGGCTACACCTTC.

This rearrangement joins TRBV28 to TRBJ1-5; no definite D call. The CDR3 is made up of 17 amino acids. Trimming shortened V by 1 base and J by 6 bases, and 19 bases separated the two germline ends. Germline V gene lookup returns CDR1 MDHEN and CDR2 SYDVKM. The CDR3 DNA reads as TGTGCCAGCAGTTTATTCCGTTCAAACTTCGGAGGTCAGCCCCAGCATTTT. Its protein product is CASSLFRSNFGGQPQHF.

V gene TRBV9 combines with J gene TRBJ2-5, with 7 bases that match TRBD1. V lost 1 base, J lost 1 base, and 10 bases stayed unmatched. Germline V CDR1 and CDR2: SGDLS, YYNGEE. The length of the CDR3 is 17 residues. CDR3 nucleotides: TGTGCCAGCAGCGTACGCGCCTCACCAGGGGGCCAAGAGACCCAGTACTTC. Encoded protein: CASSVRASPGGQETQYF.

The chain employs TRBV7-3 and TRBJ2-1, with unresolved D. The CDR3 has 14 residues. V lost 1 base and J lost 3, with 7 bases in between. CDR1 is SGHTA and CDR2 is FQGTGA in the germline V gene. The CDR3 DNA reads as TGTGCCAGCAGCTTAATGGGCCTCTACAATGAGCAGTTCTTC. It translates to CASSLMGLYNEQFF.

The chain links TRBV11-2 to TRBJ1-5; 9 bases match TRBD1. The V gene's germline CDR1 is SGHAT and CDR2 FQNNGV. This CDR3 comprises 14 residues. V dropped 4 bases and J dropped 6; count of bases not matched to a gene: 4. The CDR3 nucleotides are TGTGCCAGCAGCTCGGGACAGGGCACTCAGCCCCAGCATTTT. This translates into CASSSGQGTQPQHF.

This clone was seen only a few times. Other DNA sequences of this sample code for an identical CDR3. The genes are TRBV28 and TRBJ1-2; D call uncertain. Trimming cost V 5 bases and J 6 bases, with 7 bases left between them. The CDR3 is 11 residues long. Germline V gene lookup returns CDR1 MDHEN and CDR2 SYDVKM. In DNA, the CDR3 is TGTGCCAGCAGTGGAGTCGATGGCTACACCTTC. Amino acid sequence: CASSGVDGYTF.

The CDR3 sequence: CASSLGDRDEQFF. DNA for the CDR3: TGTGCCAGCAGCTTGGGGGACAGGGATGAGCAGTTCTTC. The J gene is TRBJ2-1, the V gene TRBV5-4; 9 bases map to TRBD1. CDR1 is SGHNT, CDR2 YYREEE, per germline (reference sequence). The J segment lost 8 bases and the V segment lost 0 bases, leaving 0 bases of the junction unmatched. The CDR3 runs to 13 residues.

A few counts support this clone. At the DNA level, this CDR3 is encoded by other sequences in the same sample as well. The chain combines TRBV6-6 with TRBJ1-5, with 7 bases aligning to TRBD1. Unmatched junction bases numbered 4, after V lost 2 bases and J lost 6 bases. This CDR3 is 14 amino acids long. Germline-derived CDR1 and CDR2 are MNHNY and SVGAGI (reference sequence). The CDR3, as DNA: TGTGCCAGCAGTTACCGGCAGGGGGGTCAGCCCCAGCATTTT. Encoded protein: CASSYRQGGQPQHF.

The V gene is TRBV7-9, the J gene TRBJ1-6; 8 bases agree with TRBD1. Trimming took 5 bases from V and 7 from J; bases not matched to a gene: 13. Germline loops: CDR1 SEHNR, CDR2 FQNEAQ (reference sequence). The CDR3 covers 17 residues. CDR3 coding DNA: TGTGCCAGCAGCCGTGGTACCCCAGGGGGCGCGAATTCACCCCTCCACTTT. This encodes CASSRGTPGGANSPLHF. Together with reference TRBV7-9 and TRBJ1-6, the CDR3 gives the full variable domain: DTGVSQNPRHKITKRGQNVTFRCDPISEHNRLYWYRQTLGQGPEFLTYFQNEAQLEKSRLLSDRFSAERPKGSFSTLEIQRTEQGDSAMYLCASSRGTPGGANSPLHFGNGTRLTVT.

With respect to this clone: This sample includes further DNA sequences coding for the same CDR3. The CDR3: CASSQEGGNTEAFF. The CDR3 region has the DNA TGCGCCAGCAGCCAAGAGGGAGGGAACACTGAAGCTTTCTTT. The chain employs TRBV4-3 and TRBJ1-1, with D uncertain. V was clipped by 0 bases and J by 1 base, with 6 bases between them. Germline CDR1 is LGHNA and CDR2 is YSLEER. The CDR3 spans 14 residues.

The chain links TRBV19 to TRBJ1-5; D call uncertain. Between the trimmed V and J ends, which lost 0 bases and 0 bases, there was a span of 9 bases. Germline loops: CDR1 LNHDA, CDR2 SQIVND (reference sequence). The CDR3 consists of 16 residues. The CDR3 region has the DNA TGTGCCAGTAGTATAGATCAACCGTATAGCAATCAGCCCCAGCATTTT. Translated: CASSIDQPYSNQPQHF. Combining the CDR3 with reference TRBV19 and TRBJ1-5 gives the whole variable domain DGGITQSPKYLFRKEGQNVTLSCEQNLNHDAMYWYRQDPGQGLRLIYYSQIVNDFQKGDIAEGYSVSREKKESFPLTVTSAQKNPTAFYLCASSIDQPYSNQPQHFGDGTRLSIL.

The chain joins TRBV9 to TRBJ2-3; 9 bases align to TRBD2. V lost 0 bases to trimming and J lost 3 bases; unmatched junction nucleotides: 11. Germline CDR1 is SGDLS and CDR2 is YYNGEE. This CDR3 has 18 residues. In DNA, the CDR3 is TGTGCCAGCAGCGTAGGTCTAGCGGGAATCGGAGTAACAGATACGCAGTATTTT. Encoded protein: CASSVGLAGIGVTDTQYF.

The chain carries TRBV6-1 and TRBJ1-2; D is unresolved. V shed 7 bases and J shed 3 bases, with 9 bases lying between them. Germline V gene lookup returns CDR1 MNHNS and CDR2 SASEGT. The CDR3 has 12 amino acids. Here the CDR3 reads CASTRTDYGYTF. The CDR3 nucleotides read TGTGCCAGCACCCGTACGGACTATGGCTACACCTTC.

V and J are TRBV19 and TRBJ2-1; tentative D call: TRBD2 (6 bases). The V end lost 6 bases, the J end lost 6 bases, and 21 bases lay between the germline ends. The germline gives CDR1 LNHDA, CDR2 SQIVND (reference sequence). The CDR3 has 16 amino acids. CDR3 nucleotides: TGTGCCAGTAGCGCACCTACAAGACGACTAGTCAATGAGCAGTTCTTC. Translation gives CASSAPTRRLVNEQFF. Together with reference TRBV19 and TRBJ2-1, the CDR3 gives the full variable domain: DGGITQSPKYLFRKEGQNVTLSCEQNLNHDAMYWYRQDPGQGLRLIYYSQIVNDFQKGDIAEGYSVSREKKESFPLTVTSAQKNPTAFYLCASSAPTRRLVNEQFFGPGTRLTVL.

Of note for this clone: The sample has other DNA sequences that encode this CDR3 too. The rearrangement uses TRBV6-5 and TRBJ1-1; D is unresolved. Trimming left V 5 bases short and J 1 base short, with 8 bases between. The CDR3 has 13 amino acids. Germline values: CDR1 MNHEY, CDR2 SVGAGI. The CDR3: CASSGRGNTEAFF. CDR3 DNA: TGTGCCAGCAGTGGACGGGGGAACACTGAAGCTTTCTTT.

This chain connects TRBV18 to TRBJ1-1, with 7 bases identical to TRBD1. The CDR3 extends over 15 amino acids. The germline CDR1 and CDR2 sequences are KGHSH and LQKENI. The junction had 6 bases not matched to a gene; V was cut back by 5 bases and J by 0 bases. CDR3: CASSYNRGMNTEAFF. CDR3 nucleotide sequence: TGTGCCAGCTCATATAACAGGGGTATGAACACTGAAGCTTTCTTT. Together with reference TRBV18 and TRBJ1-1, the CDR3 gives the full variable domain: NAGVMQNPRHLVRRRGQEARLRCSPMKGHSHVYWYRQLPEEGLKFMVYLQKENIIDESGMPKERFSAEFPKEGPSILRIQQVVRGDSAAYFCASSYNRGMNTEAFFGQGTRLTVV.

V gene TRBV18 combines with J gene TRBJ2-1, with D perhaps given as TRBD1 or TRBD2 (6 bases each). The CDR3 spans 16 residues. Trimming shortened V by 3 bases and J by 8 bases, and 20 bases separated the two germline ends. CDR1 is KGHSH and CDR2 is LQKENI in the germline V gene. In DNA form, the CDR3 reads TGTGCCAGCTCACCCGGAATCCTACAGGGCGGGGATGAGCAGTTCTTC. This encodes CASSPGILQGGDEQFF.

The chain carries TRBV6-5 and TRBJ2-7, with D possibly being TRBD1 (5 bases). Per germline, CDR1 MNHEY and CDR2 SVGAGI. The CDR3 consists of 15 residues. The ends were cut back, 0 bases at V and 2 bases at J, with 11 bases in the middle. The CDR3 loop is CASSYSTGDTYEQYF. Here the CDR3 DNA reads TGTGCCAGCAGTTACTCTACAGGCGATACCTACGAGCAGTACTTC.

The CDR3 spells CASSPDRAVLNTEAFF. Here the CDR3 DNA reads TGTGCCAGCAGCCCGGACAGGGCGGTGTTGAACACTGAAGCTTTCTTT. The V gene is TRBV7-2, the J gene TRBJ1-1; TRBD1 matches 8 bases. The germline CDR1 and CDR2 sequences are SGHTA and FQGNSA. CDR3 length equals 16 residues. J lost 0 bases, V lost 5 bases, and 8 bases had no gene match.

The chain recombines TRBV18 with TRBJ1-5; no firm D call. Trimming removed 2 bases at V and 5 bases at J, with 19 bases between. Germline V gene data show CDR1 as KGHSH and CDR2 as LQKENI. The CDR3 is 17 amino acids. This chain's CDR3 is CASSPVRGGGKDQPQHF. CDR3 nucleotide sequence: TGTGCCAGCTCACCAGTTCGGGGAGGAGGTAAAGATCAGCCCCAGCATTTT.

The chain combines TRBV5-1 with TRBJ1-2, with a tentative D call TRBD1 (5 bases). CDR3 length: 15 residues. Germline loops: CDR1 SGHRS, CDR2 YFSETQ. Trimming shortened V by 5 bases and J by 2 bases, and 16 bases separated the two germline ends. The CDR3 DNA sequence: TGCGCCAGCAGTTTAACAGGAAGTAGGAACTATGGCTACACCTTC. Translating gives CASSLTGSRNYGYTF.

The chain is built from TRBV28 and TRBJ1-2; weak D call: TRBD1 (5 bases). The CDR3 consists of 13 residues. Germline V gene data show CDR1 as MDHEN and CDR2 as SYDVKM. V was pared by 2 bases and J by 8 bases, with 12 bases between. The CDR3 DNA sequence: TGTGCCAGCAGTTTACTGGACGGGGGAGGCTACACCTTC. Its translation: CASSLLDGGGYTF.

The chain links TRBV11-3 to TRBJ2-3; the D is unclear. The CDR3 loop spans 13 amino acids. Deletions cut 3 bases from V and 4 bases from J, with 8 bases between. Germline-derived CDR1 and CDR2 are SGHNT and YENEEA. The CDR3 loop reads CASSFNSSDTQYF. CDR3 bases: TGTGCCAGCAGCTTTAATTCGTCAGATACGCAGTATTTT.

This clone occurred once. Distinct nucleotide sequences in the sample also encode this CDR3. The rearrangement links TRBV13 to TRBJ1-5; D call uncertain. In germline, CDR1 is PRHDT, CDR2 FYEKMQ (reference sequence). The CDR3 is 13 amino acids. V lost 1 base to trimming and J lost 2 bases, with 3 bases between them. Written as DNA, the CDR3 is TGTGCCAGCAGCTTAGCCGGCAATCAGCCCCAGCATTTT. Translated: CASSLAGNQPQHF.